Each of the 3 T cell receptor beta chains below was sequenced from the same sample in a study of blood T cell repertoires in COVID-19. Clones were read by immunoSEQ multiplex PCR, and TCRdb kept only the in-frame ones, dropping some. The repertoire holds under 250,000 clones, with about nine tenths as singletons. The material sequenced was peripheral blood. All receptors derive from a woman aged 55-69 years with acute or convalescent COVID-19.

This chain uses TRBV4-1 with TRBJ2-2, with TRBD2 matching over 11 bases. V gave up 0 bases and J gave up 7 bases; unmatched junction bases: 4. Germline V gene data show CDR1 as MGHRA and CDR2 as YSYEKL. The length of the CDR3 is 16 residues. The CDR3 coding sequence is TGCGCCAGCAGCCAAGATTGGCTAGCGGGAGGCGGGGAGCTGTTTTTT. Translating gives CASSQDWLAGGGELFF.

In its sample, this clone was seen once. The chain links TRBV29-1 to TRBJ1-2; TRBD1 agrees at 7 bases. V gave up 4 bases and J gave up 1 base; unmatched junction bases: 3. This CDR3 is 13 amino acids long. CDR1 and CDR2 from the germline V gene are SQVTM and ANQGSEA. The CDR3 DNA reads TGCAGCGTTGGAGGGGGCGGTAACTATGGCTACACCTTC. It translates to CSVGGGGNYGYTF.

This chain links TRBV11-2 with TRBJ1-4; D is unclear. Germline-derived CDR1 and CDR2 are SGHAT and FQNNGV. Trimming pared 1 base from V and 8 bases from J, leaving 8 bases between. The CDR3 covers 13 residues. The CDR3 spells CASSLVGTEKLFF. In DNA form, the CDR3 reads TGTGCCAGCAGCTTAGTGGGCACCGAAAAACTGTTTTTT.